This T cell receptor (beta chain) appears in the sequencing data of a study of T-cell memory formation after mild COVID-19. This clonotype was observed a handful of times. A read error may account for a junction end that differs from germline. TCRdb reanalysed the 5' RACE reads using MiXCR and keeps one entry per CDR3 protein. The table includes approximately 300,000 distinct CDR3 sequences, roughly a fifth detected once. Per germline, CDR1 LGHDT and CDR2 YNNKEL (reference sequence). The CDR3 has 13 residues. The clonotype originates from a man aged 18 to 30 who had mild COVID-19 (a few samples of this study predate the infection). Cell type and time point are not known. The sequenced sample consisted of PBMCs or a T cell subset sorted from them (not recorded which). The chain recombines TRBV3-1 with TRBJ1-2, with 12 positions matching TRBD1. In DNA form, the CDR3 reads TGTGCCAGCAGCCCCCCCGGGACAGGGGGCTTCACCTTC. Encoded protein: CASSPPGTGGFTF.